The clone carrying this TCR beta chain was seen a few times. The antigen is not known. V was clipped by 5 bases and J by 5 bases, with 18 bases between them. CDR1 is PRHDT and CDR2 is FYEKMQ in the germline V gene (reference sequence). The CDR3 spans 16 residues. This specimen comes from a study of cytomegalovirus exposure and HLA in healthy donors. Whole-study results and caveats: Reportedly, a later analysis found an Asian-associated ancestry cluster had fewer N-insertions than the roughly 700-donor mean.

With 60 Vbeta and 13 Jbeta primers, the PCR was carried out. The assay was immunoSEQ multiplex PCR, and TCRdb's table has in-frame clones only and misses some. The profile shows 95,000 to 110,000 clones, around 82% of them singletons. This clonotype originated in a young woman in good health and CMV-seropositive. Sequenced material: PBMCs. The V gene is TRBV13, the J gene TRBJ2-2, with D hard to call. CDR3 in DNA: TGTGCCAGCAGCCCCCCGGCCCCGAGGCCGACCGGGGAGCTGTTTTTT. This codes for CASSPPAPRPTGELFF.